This T cell receptor beta chain was recorded in a study of T-cell memory formation after mild COVID-19. Points from the study as a whole: Clones that shrank (day 15 to 85) were balanced CD4/CD8, whereas later expanders leaned CD4+. CD4+ contracting clones were found mainly in CM and EM, and CD8+ ones in EMRA. Certain responding clones were present in pre-infection memory, suggesting participation of cross-reactive memory.

Notes on this clonotype: Its target is not known.

From the 5' RACE reads, TCRdb called clonotypes with MiXCR, one entry per CDR3 protein. The data contain hundreds of thousands of distinct CDR3 sequences, about 15% of them singletons. Germline CDR1 and CDR2: SNHLY and FYNNEI. The CDR3 covers 13 residues. Deletions cut 6 bases from V and 4 bases from J, with 9 bases between. The sequenced sample consisted of PBMCs or a T cell subset sorted from them (not recorded which). This chain connects TRBV2 to TRBJ2-2; weak D call: TRBD2 (5 bases). This TCR derives from a man younger than 35 who had mild COVID-19 (a few samples of this study predate the infection). Cell type and time point are not known. The CDR3 bases are TGTGCCAGCAGGGACTTTCCCACCGGGGAGCTGTTTTTT. As protein: CASRDFPTGELFF.